This T cell receptor beta chain was sequenced during a study of blood T cell repertoires in COVID-19. Overall study: Acute and convalescent COVID-19 specimens originated in the United States, Italy and Spain.

The CDR3 is made up of 14 amino acids. Germline V gene lookup returns CDR1 MDHEN and CDR2 SYDVKM. V gave up 7 bases and J gave up 3 bases; unmatched junction bases: 8. This table comes from immunoSEQ multiplex PCR, and its TCRdb copy is limited to in-frame clones, with some not included. The sample yields about 52,000 clones, approximately 80% seen once. Sequences were obtained from peripheral blood. The V call is TRBV28, the J call TRBJ2-5, with 7 positions matching TRBD1. The origin of this receptor is an older man with COVID-19, enrolled during active disease. The CDR3, as DNA: TGTGCCAGCACCGAACTCGGGACAGAAGAGACCCAGTACTTC. Its protein product is CASTELGTEETQYF.